This is a list of T cell receptor beta chains from one sample in a study of cytomegalovirus exposure and HLA in healthy donors. Clones were read by immunoSEQ multiplex PCR, and TCRdb kept only the in-frame ones, dropping some. The table lists about 72,000 clones, with 4% to 5.5% in the top ten. Sequenced: PBMCs. Receptor source: a woman in her thirties or forties in good health and CMV-seropositive. Both conserved end residues are part of each CDR3. Fields, in order: V gene, J gene, D gene, CDR3 DNA, CDR3 protein. A D gene is named only where the DNA matches it firmly.

V: TRBV7-6; J: TRBJ2-3; D: TRBD2; DNA: TGTGCCAGCAACGGACTAGCGGGGGGGCCGGGCACAGATACGCAGTATTTT; CDR3: CASNGLAGGPGTDTQYF
V: TRBV6-5; J: TRBJ2-7; D: -; DNA: TGTGCCAGCAGTAGGGAGACAGGAGCCTCCTACGAGCAGTACTTC; CDR3: CASSRETGASYEQYF
V: TRBV19; J: TRBJ1-3; D: TRBD1; DNA: TGTGCCAGTAGAACAAGACAGGGTCACGGAAACACCATATATTTT; CDR3: CASRTRQGHGNTIYF
V: TRBV19; J: TRBJ2-5; D: TRBD1; DNA: TGTGCCAGTCGATCGACAGGGGATGAAGAGACCCAGTACTTC; CDR3: CASRSTGDEETQYF
V: TRBV25-1; J: TRBJ2-7; D: -; DNA: TGTGCCAGCAGTGAGAGGGCGAATGGCGAGCAGTACTTC; CDR3: CASSERANGEQYF
V: TRBV6-5; J: TRBJ2-7; D: -; DNA: TGTGCCAGCAGTCTAGCGTCCGGAGGAATTTACGAGCAGTACTTC; CDR3: CASSLASGGIYEQYF
V: TRBV7-9; J: TRBJ1-4; D: TRBD1; DNA: TGTGCCAGCAGCCTCGGGACAGGGGGCGAAAAACTGTTTTTT; CDR3: CASSLGTGGEKLFF
V: TRBV28; J: TRBJ2-5; D: TRBD2; DNA: TGTGCCAGCAGTGCCAGTTTAGCGGGAGGTCCTTATGCCCAGTACTTC; CDR3: CASSASLAGGPYAQYF
V: TRBV13; J: TRBJ1-1; D: -; DNA: TGTGCCAGCAGCTCAGACTGGCAGGGGAGAGTCGCTGAAGCTTTCTTT; CDR3: CASSSDWQGRVAEAFF
V: TRBV14; J: TRBJ2-7; D: TRBD2; DNA: TGTGCCAGCAGCCAACTAGCGGGGGGCCCTTACGAGCAGTACTTC; CDR3: CASSQLAGGPYEQYF